The 7 T cell receptor beta chains below all came from one sample that was sequenced in a study of spatial heterogeneity in lung cancer. Using its own MiXCR run on the 5' RACE reads, TCRdb lists one record per CDR3 protein. The sample has about 78,000 distinct CDR3 sequences, roughly 8% seen once; the top ten hold 6.8%. Specified time point: sample taken at primary tumor resection. The sample here was PBMCs, taken at surgery. These TCRs come from a male donor with early-stage non-small cell lung cancer.

The rearrangement joins TRBV4-1 to TRBJ2-1, with 7 nucleotides matching TRBD2. J lost 6 bases, V lost 4 bases, and 9 bases had no gene match. The CDR3 length is 15 residues. In germline, CDR1 is MGHRA, CDR2 YSYEKL. In DNA form, the CDR3 reads TGCGCCAGCAGCCTGGCAGAAGCGGGATTCAATGAGCAGTTCTTC. It is translated as CASSLAEAGFNEQFF.

This clonotype was recorded many times. The chain is built from TRBV4-1 and TRBJ2-3; unclear D gene. Germline CDR1 reads MGHRA; CDR2 reads YSYEKL. There are 13 residues in the CDR3. The ends were cut back, 1 base at V and 3 bases at J, with 5 bases in the middle. The chain's CDR3 is CASSQVGTDTQYF. CDR3 DNA sequence: TGCGCCAGCAGCCAAGTTGGGACAGATACGCAGTATTTT.

The chain employs TRBV5-4 and TRBJ2-5; 7 nucleotides agree with TRBD1. Per germline, CDR1 SGHNT and CDR2 YYREEE (reference sequence). Germline trimming cut 4 bases from V and 5 bases from J; bases unmatched to any gene: 8. The CDR3 sequence is 14 residues long. In nucleotides, the CDR3 is TGTGCCAGCAGCGAAACAGGGGTCGAGGAGACCCAGTACTTC. As protein: CASSETGVEETQYF.

This clonotype was counted many times. This rearrangement joins TRBV10-3 to TRBJ2-3; tentative D call: TRBD2 (6 bases). The germline V gene encodes CDR1 ENHRY and CDR2 SYGVKD. The CDR3 runs 13 residues. Trimming took 8 bases from V and 5 from J, leaving 14 bases between them. The CDR3 here is CAIPGGSEDTQYF. CDR3 DNA: TGTGCCATCCCAGGAGGGTCGGAAGATACGCAGTATTTT.

This chain connects TRBV20-1 to TRBJ1-1; maybe TRBD1 (5 bases). This CDR3 has 14 residues. The germline V gene has CDR1 DFQATT and CDR2 SNEGSKA (reference sequence). Trimming pared 1 base from V and 4 bases from J, leaving 13 bases between. This chain's CDR3 is CSARGWGEVTEAFF. CDR3 DNA sequence: TGCAGTGCTAGAGGGTGGGGGGAAGTCACTGAAGCTTTCTTT.

The chain is built from TRBV19 and TRBJ1-4, with D hard to call. The CDR3 runs 15 residues. V was trimmed by 6 bases and J by 7 bases, leaving 18 bases between them. Germline V CDR1 and CDR2: LNHDA, SQIVND (reference sequence). CDR3 sequence reads: CASSASGLGGEKLFF. CDR3 DNA sequence: TGTGCCAGTAGCGCCTCGGGCCTAGGTGGTGAAAAACTGTTTTTT. Full variable domain (missing parts from reference TRBV19 and TRBJ1-4): DGGITQSPKYLFRKEGQNVTLSCEQNLNHDAMYWYRQDPGQGLRLIYYSQIVNDFQKGDIAEGYSVSREKKESFPLTVTSAQKNPTAFYLCASSASGLGGEKLFFGSGTQLSVL.

The V and J genes are TRBV2 and TRBJ2-1; 9 nucleotides line up with TRBD2. This CDR3 has 15 amino acids. The V and J ends lost 7 bases and 2 bases, in that order; junction bases with no gene match: 6. Germline V gene sequence: CDR1 SNHLY, CDR2 FYNNEI. CDR3 DNA sequence: TGTGCCAGCATCCGACTAGCGGCAGCCTACAATGAGCAGTTCTTC. Its protein is CASIRLAAAYNEQFF.